Listed below are T cell receptor beta chains from one sample, sequenced in a study of memory CD4+ T cells and cytomegalovirus serostatus. Profiled with immunoSEQ multiplex PCR; TCRdb holds only in-frame clones, not every one. The table has about 62,000 clones, about 78% seen once. Sequencing was done on a sample of memory CD4+ T cells from blood. The receptors here all came from an adult in good health and CMV-seropositive. The CDR3 runs from the conserved cysteine through the conserved F or W. A D gene is named only where the DNA matches it firmly. Size values are once, few and many counts, or a class for expanded clones, and some rows have none.

D gene: .
clone size: .
J gene: TRBJ2-1
V gene: TRBV7-5
CDR3 protein: CARSLDLEQFF
CDR3 DNA: TGTGCCAGAAGCTTAGACCTTGAGCAGTTCTTC

D gene: .
clone size: .
J gene: TRBJ1-1
V gene: TRBV7-9
CDR3 protein: CASSRMPGTEAFF
CDR3 DNA: TGTGCCAGCAGCCGAATGCCTGGCACTGAAGCTTTCTTT

D gene: .
clone size: .
J gene: TRBJ2-3
V gene: TRBV4-1
CDR3 protein: CASSRISTASQYF
CDR3 DNA: TGCGCCAGCAGCCGGATTTCAACCGCCAGCCAGTATTTT

D gene: TRBD1
clone size: .
J gene: TRBJ1-1
V gene: TRBV6-5
CDR3 protein: CASSPGGARTEAFF
CDR3 DNA: TGTGCCAGCAGTCCAGGGGGCGCGCGGACTGAAGCTTTCTTT

D gene: .
clone size: .
J gene: TRBJ1-5
V gene: TRBV2
CDR3 protein: CASTLRDLGQPQHF
CDR3 DNA: TGTGCCAGCACCCTTCGAGACCTTGGGCAGCCCCAGCATTTT

D gene: .
clone size: .
J gene: TRBJ2-3
V gene: TRBV18
CDR3 protein: CASSPPTGDTQYF
CDR3 DNA: TGTGCCAGCTCACCACCGACAGGAGATACGCAGTATTTT

D gene: .
clone size: few
J gene: TRBJ1-2
V gene: TRBV18
CDR3 protein: CASSPPAMTYGYTF
CDR3 DNA: TGTGCCAGCTCACCACCGGCCATGACCTATGGCTACACCTTC

D gene: .
clone size: .
J gene: TRBJ2-2
V gene: TRBV7-2
CDR3 protein: CASSLAVGPGELFF
CDR3 DNA: TGTGCCAGCAGCTTAGCGGTGGGTCCCGGGGAGCTGTTTTTT

D gene: TRBD1
clone size: .
J gene: TRBJ1-1
V gene: TRBV28
CDR3 protein: CASSSGTGGSGTEAFF
CDR3 DNA: TGTGCCAGCAGTTCCGGGACAGGGGGCTCGGGCACTGAAGCTTTCTTT

D gene: .
clone size: .
J gene: TRBJ2-1
V gene: TRBV11-3
CDR3 protein: CASSSLTGSSYNEQFF
CDR3 DNA: TGTGCCAGCAGCTCACTAACGGGGAGCTCCTACAATGAGCAGTTCTTC

D gene: TRBD1
clone size: .
J gene: TRBJ2-7
V gene: TRBV4-1
CDR3 protein: CASSQPGQGAYEQYF
CDR3 DNA: TGCGCCAGCAGCCAACCGGGACAGGGGGCTTACGAGCAGTACTTC

D gene: .
clone size: .
J gene: TRBJ1-2
V gene: TRBV28
CDR3 protein: CASSLGFYGYTF
CDR3 DNA: TGTGCCAGCAGTTTAGGGTTCTATGGCTACACCTTC

D gene: .
clone size: .
J gene: TRBJ1-2
V gene: TRBV27
CDR3 protein: CASSFWESHGYTF
CDR3 DNA: TGTGCCAGCAGTTTTTGGGAAAGTCATGGCTACACCTTC

D gene: .
clone size: .
J gene: TRBJ2-1
V gene: TRBV7-9
CDR3 protein: CASTTFLGQEQFF
CDR3 DNA: TGTGCCAGCACCACCTTTTTGGGTCAGGAGCAGTTCTTC

D gene: TRBD1
clone size: .
J gene: TRBJ1-1
V gene: TRBV7-2
CDR3 protein: CASSLGYRGTVNTEAFF
CDR3 DNA: TGTGCCAGCAGCTTAGGGTACAGGGGGACGGTGAACACTGAAGCTTTCTTT

D gene: .
clone size: once
J gene: TRBJ1-2
V gene: TRBV28
CDR3 protein: CASSWGQDGYTF
CDR3 DNA: TGTGCCAGCAGTTGGGGGCAGGACGGCTACACCTTC

D gene: .
clone size: .
J gene: TRBJ2-1
V gene: TRBV14
CDR3 protein: CASSQGRYSYNEQFF
CDR3 DNA: TGTGCCAGCAGCCAAGGGAGATACTCCTACAATGAGCAGTTCTTC

D gene: TRBD2
clone size: .
J gene: TRBJ2-1
V gene: TRBV10-2
CDR3 protein: CASTPAGGNEQFF
CDR3 DNA: TGCGCCAGCACGCCAGCGGGAGGCAATGAGCAGTTCTTC

D gene: TRBD1
clone size: .
J gene: TRBJ1-2
V gene: TRBV6-5
CDR3 protein: CASSYGGTGPQTF
CDR3 DNA: TGTGCCAGCAGTTACGGCGGGACAGGCCCCCAGACCTTC

D gene: .
clone size: once
J gene: TRBJ2-2
V gene: TRBV7-2
CDR3 protein: CASSRELAAAGELFF
CDR3 DNA: TGTGCCAGCAGCAGAGAATTGGCCGCGGCCGGGGAGCTGTTTTTT

D gene: TRBD2
clone size: .
J gene: TRBJ2-1
V gene: TRBV11-1
CDR3 protein: CASSAGLARYNEQFF
CDR3 DNA: TGTGCCAGCAGCGCTGGACTAGCGCGCTACAATGAGCAGTTCTTC

D gene: .
clone size: .
J gene: TRBJ2-7
V gene: TRBV7-2
CDR3 protein: CASSLDPNDPYEQYF
CDR3 DNA: TGTGCCAGCAGCTTAGATCCGAACGACCCCTACGAGCAGTACTTC

D gene: .
clone size: .
J gene: TRBJ2-1
V gene: TRBV10-3
CDR3 protein: CASASTAYNEQFF
CDR3 DNA: TGTGCCAGCGCGAGTACTGCCTACAATGAGCAGTTCTTC

D gene: TRBD2
clone size: .
J gene: TRBJ2-3
V gene: TRBV28
CDR3 protein: CASSLSGGASDTQYF
CDR3 DNA: TGTGCCAGCAGTTTAAGCGGGGGGGCCTCAGATACGCAGTATTTT

D gene: .
clone size: .
J gene: TRBJ1-3
V gene: TRBV2
CDR3 protein: CASSADLSGNTIYF
CDR3 DNA: TGTGCCAGCAGTGCGGACCTGTCTGGAAACACCATATATTTT

D gene: TRBD1
clone size: few
J gene: TRBJ2-3
V gene: TRBV5-1
CDR3 protein: CASSFSTGVGPDTQYF
CDR3 DNA: TGCGCCAGCAGCTTTTCCACAGGGGTCGGACCAGATACGCAGTATTTT

D gene: TRBD2
clone size: .
J gene: TRBJ2-3
V gene: TRBV7-7
CDR3 protein: CASSPGLAGLTDTQYF
CDR3 DNA: TGTGCTAGCAGCCCGGGACTAGCGGGACTCACAGATACGCAGTATTTT

D gene: .
clone size: .
J gene: TRBJ2-5
V gene: TRBV25-1
CDR3 protein: CASSEGGVETQYF
CDR3 DNA: TGTGCCAGCAGTGAGGGGGGTGTGGAGACCCAGTACTTC

D gene: TRBD2
clone size: .
J gene: TRBJ2-5
V gene: TRBV7-8
CDR3 protein: CASSSKGLAGGVETQYF
CDR3 DNA: TGTGCCAGCAGCTCAAAAGGGCTAGCGGGAGGAGTAGAGACCCAGTACTTC

D gene: .
clone size: few
J gene: TRBJ1-2
V gene: TRBV7-9
CDR3 protein: CASSPWTANYGYTF
CDR3 DNA: TGTGCCAGCAGCCCATGGACAGCAAACTATGGCTACACCTTC

D gene: .
clone size: .
J gene: TRBJ1-1
V gene: TRBV2
CDR3 protein: CASRMEQNTEAFF
CDR3 DNA: TGTGCCAGCAGAATGGAGCAGAACACTGAAGCTTTCTTT

D gene: .
clone size: .
J gene: TRBJ1-4
V gene: TRBV19
CDR3 protein: CASRTSGMANEKLFF
CDR3 DNA: TGTGCCAGTAGGACTTCAGGGATGGCTAATGAAAAACTGTTTTTT

D gene: TRBD1
clone size: .
J gene: TRBJ1-5
V gene: TRBV19
CDR3 protein: CASKSGQGAFQPQHF
CDR3 DNA: TGTGCCAGTAAGTCAGGACAGGGGGCATTTCAGCCCCAGCATTTT

D gene: .
clone size: .
J gene: TRBJ2-3
V gene: TRBV7-3
CDR3 protein: CASSLNPGSTDTQYF
CDR3 DNA: TGTGCCAGCAGCTTAAATCCCGGCAGCACAGATACGCAGTATTTT

D gene: TRBD1
clone size: .
J gene: TRBJ1-1
V gene: TRBV6-1
CDR3 protein: CASSEGTGATEAFF
CDR3 DNA: TGTGCCAGCAGTGAAGGGACAGGGGCCACTGAAGCTTTCTTT

D gene: .
clone size: .
J gene: TRBJ2-2
V gene: TRBV4-1
CDR3 protein: CASSPRDAGELFF
CDR3 DNA: TGCGCCAGCAGCCCCCGGGACGCCGGGGAGCTGTTTTTT

D gene: TRBD1
clone size: .
J gene: TRBJ2-1
V gene: TRBV19
CDR3 protein: CASSSGSGTGREQFF
CDR3 DNA: TGTGCCAGTAGCTCGGGCTCGGGGACAGGGAGGGAGCAGTTCTTC

D gene: .
clone size: .
J gene: TRBJ2-7
V gene: TRBV6-6
CDR3 protein: CASSRGGPTYEQYF
CDR3 DNA: TGTGCCAGCAGTCGAGGGGGTCCAACCTACGAGCAGTACTTC

D gene: TRBD1
clone size: .
J gene: TRBJ2-3
V gene: TRBV7-2
CDR3 protein: CASSIAGTGTGDTQYF
CDR3 DNA: TGTGCCAGCAGCATCGCCGGGACAGGGACCGGTGATACGCAGTATTTT

D gene: .
clone size: .
J gene: TRBJ2-3
V gene: TRBV7-9
CDR3 protein: CASSFVGDTQYF
CDR3 DNA: TGTGCCAGCAGCTTCGTGGGAGATACGCAGTATTTT

D gene: .
clone size: medium-sized
J gene: TRBJ1-2
V gene: TRBV19
CDR3 protein: CASSIQNGGFNYGYTF
CDR3 DNA: TGTGCCAGTAGTATCCAAAATGGCGGTTTTAACTATGGCTACACCTTC

D gene: TRBD1
clone size: .
J gene: TRBJ2-3
V gene: TRBV28
CDR3 protein: CASSFDRVVDTQYF
CDR3 DNA: TGTGCCAGCAGTTTCGACAGGGTGGTAGATACGCAGTATTTT

D gene: .
clone size: .
J gene: TRBJ1-4
V gene: TRBV19
CDR3 protein: CASKQSLNEKLFF
CDR3 DNA: TGTGCCAGTAAGCAGAGCCTTAATGAAAAACTGTTTTTT

D gene: TRBD2
clone size: .
J gene: TRBJ2-1
V gene: TRBV7-3
CDR3 protein: CASSPIAGGVKEQFF
CDR3 DNA: TGTGCCAGCAGCCCTATAGCGGGAGGCGTCAAGGAGCAGTTCTTC

D gene: .
clone size: .
J gene: TRBJ2-2
V gene: TRBV4-1
CDR3 protein: CASSQGAKGAGELFF
CDR3 DNA: TGCGCCAGCAGCCAGGGGGCTAAGGGGGCCGGGGAGCTGTTTTTT

D gene: .
clone size: .
J gene: TRBJ1-1
V gene: TRBV27
CDR3 protein: CASSLSIRAPEAFF
CDR3 DNA: TGTGCCAGCAGTTTATCAATCCGGGCCCCTGAAGCTTTCTTT

D gene: .
clone size: .
J gene: TRBJ1-5
V gene: TRBV6-1
CDR3 protein: CASTLDTNNQPQHF
CDR3 DNA: TGTGCCAGCACCCTGGACACCAACAATCAGCCCCAGCATTTT

D gene: .
clone size: .
J gene: TRBJ2-5
V gene: TRBV19
CDR3 protein: CASRKGLDETQYF
CDR3 DNA: TGTGCCAGTAGAAAGGGTTTGGACGAGACCCAGTACTTC

D gene: .
clone size: .
J gene: TRBJ2-7
V gene: TRBV6-1
CDR3 protein: CASSEALSEQYF
CDR3 DNA: TGTGCCAGCAGTGAAGCGCTTTCCGAGCAGTACTTC

D gene: TRBD2
clone size: .
J gene: TRBJ2-2
V gene: TRBV28
CDR3 protein: CASSFGGKAGAGELFF
CDR3 DNA: TGTGCCAGCAGTTTCGGGGGGAAGGCTGGCGCCGGGGAGCTGTTTTTT

D gene: .
clone size: .
J gene: TRBJ1-3
V gene: TRBV6-4
CDR3 protein: CASRTGSIGNTIYF
CDR3 DNA: TGTGCCAGCAGAACAGGGTCCATTGGAAACACCATATATTTT

D gene: TRBD1
clone size: .
J gene: TRBJ2-1
V gene: TRBV28
CDR3 protein: CASSETQGAAEQFF
CDR3 DNA: TGTGCCAGCAGTGAAACACAGGGGGCGGCTGAGCAGTTCTTC

D gene: TRBD2
clone size: .
J gene: TRBJ2-1
V gene: TRBV30
CDR3 protein: CACPGTINEQFF
CDR3 DNA: TGTGCCTGCCCCGGGACTATCAATGAGCAGTTCTTC